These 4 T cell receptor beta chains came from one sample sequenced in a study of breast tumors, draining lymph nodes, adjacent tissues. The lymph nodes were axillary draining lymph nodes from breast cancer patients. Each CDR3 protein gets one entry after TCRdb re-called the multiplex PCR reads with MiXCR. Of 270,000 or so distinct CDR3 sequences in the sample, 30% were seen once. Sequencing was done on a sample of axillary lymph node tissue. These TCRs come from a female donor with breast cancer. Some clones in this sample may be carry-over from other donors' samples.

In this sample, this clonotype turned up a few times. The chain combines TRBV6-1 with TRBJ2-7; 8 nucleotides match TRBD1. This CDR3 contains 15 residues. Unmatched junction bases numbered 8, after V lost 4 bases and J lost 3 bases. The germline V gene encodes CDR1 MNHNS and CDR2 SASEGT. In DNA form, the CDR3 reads TGTGCCAGCAGTGTATACGGGACAGGCGACTACGAGCAGTACTTC. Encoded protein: CASSVYGTGDYEQYF.

CDR3 DNA: TGTGCCAGCAGCTTTAGCCTAGCGGGAGACGAGCAGTACTTC. Its translation is CASSFSLAGDEQYF. The chain carries TRBV5-4 and TRBJ2-7; TRBD2 agrees at 10 bases. J was trimmed by 5 bases and V by 2 bases; bases with no gene match: 4. Per germline, CDR1 SGHNT and CDR2 YYREEE (reference sequence). This CDR3 contains 14 residues.

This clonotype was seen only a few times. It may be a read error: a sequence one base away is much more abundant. In nucleotides, the CDR3 is TGTGCCAGCAGCTTAGATAGAGGGGGTCTTTCCGAGCAGTACTTC. This codes for CASSLDRGGLSEQYF. This chain joins TRBV7-9 and TRBJ2-7; maybe TRBD1 (6 bases). The CDR3 covers 15 residues. The V gene's germline CDR1 is SEHNR and CDR2 FQNEAQ (reference sequence). Trimming pared 1 base from V and 6 bases from J, leaving 16 bases between.

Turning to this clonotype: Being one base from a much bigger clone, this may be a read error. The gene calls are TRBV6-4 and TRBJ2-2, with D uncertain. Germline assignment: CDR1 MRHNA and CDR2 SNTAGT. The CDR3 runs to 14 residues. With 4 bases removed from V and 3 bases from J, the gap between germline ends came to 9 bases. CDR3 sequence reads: CASSVDRDTGELFF. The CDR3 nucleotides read TGTGCCAGCAGTGTCGATAGAGACACCGGGGAGCTGTTTTTT.